The 11 T cell receptor beta chains given below trace back to one sample, sequenced in a study of shared clonotypes between healthy human individuals. TCRdb's table, derived via immunoSEQ multiplex PCR, lists solely in-frame clones and lacks some. The table lists about 2.1 million clones, around 93% of them singletons. Naive CD8 isolation took CD45RO-negative cells positively selected for CCR7 and excluded terminally differentiated effector memory CD45RA+ cells. What was sequenced was naive CD8+ T cells from PBMCs. Source of these receptors: a man between 18 and 29 years old in good health. Some clones in this sample may be carry-over from other donors' samples.

This clone was detected once. CDR3 amino acids: CASSLGLRDEQYF. The CDR3 DNA sequence: TGTGCCAGCAGTTTGGGCCTCCGGGACGAGCAGTACTTC. This chain joins TRBV28 and TRBJ2-7; D uncertain. The CDR3 has 13 residues. CDR1 and CDR2 from the germline V gene are MDHEN and SYDVKM. The V end lost 3 bases, the J end lost 5 bases, and 11 bases lay between the germline ends.

This clone was counted a single time. The CDR3 bases are TGTGCCAGCAGCCAAGACCAGACAGACACCGGGGAGCTGTTTTTT. This gives the protein CASSQDQTDTGELFF. The chain joins TRBV4-2 to TRBJ2-2, with D possibly being TRBD1 (5 bases). CDR3 length: 15 amino acids. The germline V gene has CDR1 LGHNA and CDR2 YNFKEQ. The V gene lost 0 bases and the J gene lost 3 bases, with 8 bases spanning the gap.

The rearrangement joins TRBV9 to TRBJ1-3; no clear D. This CDR3 comprises 14 residues. V was trimmed by 3 bases and J by 0 bases, leaving 7 bases between them. Germline CDR1 is SGDLS and CDR2 is YYNGEE. The CDR3 protein is CASSDSLSGNTIYF. In DNA, the CDR3 is TGTGCCAGCAGCGACAGTCTCTCTGGAAACACCATATATTTT.

The V gene is TRBV11-2, the J gene TRBJ2-7; D remains unclear. This CDR3 is 14 amino acids long. V was trimmed by 1 base and J by 0 bases, leaving 7 bases between them. Per germline, CDR1 SGHAT and CDR2 FQNNGV. CDR3 nucleotide sequence: TGTGCCAGCAGCTTAGGGGGATTCTCCTACGAGCAGTACTTC. As protein: CASSLGGFSYEQYF.

The chain joins TRBV7-8 to TRBJ1-3; weak D call: TRBD1 (5 bases). Per the germline V gene, CDR1 is SGHVS and CDR2 is FQNEAQ. The CDR3 totals 15 residues. The V gene lost 7 bases and the J gene lost 4 bases, with 17 bases spanning the gap. In DNA form, the CDR3 reads TGTGCCAGCACCCCGGGACTGCTAGCCGGAAACACCATATATTTT. It is translated as CASTPGLLAGNTIYF.

This clone appeared once. This chain uses TRBV9 with TRBJ2-7; D remains ambiguous. CDR1 and CDR2 from the germline V gene are SGDLS and YYNGEE. The CDR3 runs 15 residues. V was clipped by 4 bases and J by 1 base, with 15 bases between them. CDR3 bases: TGTGCCAGCAGCCCCTCCCCCCGACGTTCCTACGAGCAGTACTTC. It specifies CASSPSPRRSYEQYF.

The gene calls are TRBV9 and TRBJ2-5; TRBD2 aligns across 15 bases. The CDR3 is made up of 19 amino acids. Trimming removed 0 bases from V and 4 bases from J; junction bases left unmatched: 10. Germline V gene lookup returns CDR1 SGDLS and CDR2 YYNGEE. The CDR3 loop is CASSVAPWTSGRAGETQYF. CDR3 nucleotide sequence: TGTGCCAGCAGCGTAGCCCCCTGGACTAGCGGGAGGGCTGGAGAGACCCAGTACTTC.

This clone showed up just a few times. This rearrangement joins TRBV21-1 to TRBJ1-1; the table's D call, TRBD1, has no DNA check behind it. TRBV21-1 is an annotated pseudogene. The CDR3 runs 13 residues. CDR3 residues: CASNGTVNTEAFF. DNA of the CDR3: TGTGCCAGCAACGGGACAGTGAACACTGAAGCTTTCTTT.

The chain recombines TRBV6-5 with TRBJ1-1, with D unresolved. Germline V CDR1 and CDR2: MNHEY, SVGAGI. Trimming shortened V by 6 bases and J by 5 bases, and 10 bases separated the two germline ends. The CDR3 is made up of 12 amino acids. CDR3 in amino acids: CASRPSSTEAFF. The CDR3 nucleotides read TGTGCCAGCAGGCCCAGCAGTACTGAAGCTTTCTTT.

This clone was seen a single time. The CDR3 here is CASSFMANPNQETQYF. The CDR3 region has the DNA TGTGCCAGCAGCTTTATGGCTAATCCGAATCAAGAGACCCAGTACTTC. The chain combines TRBV11-1 with TRBJ2-5, with D uncertain. V was clipped by 3 bases and J by 2 bases, with 16 bases between them. Germline CDR1 is SGHAT and CDR2 is FQDESV (reference sequence). The CDR3 is 16 residues long.

This clone appeared a single time. The rearrangement links TRBV6-1 to TRBJ1-1; the D gene is possibly TRBD1 (6 bases). Germline values: CDR1 MNHNS, CDR2 SASEGT. The CDR3 contains 14 residues. Trimming took 6 bases from V and 5 from J, leaving 16 bases between them. CDR3 sequence: CASRETGRGTEAFF. In nucleotides, the CDR3 is TGTGCCAGCAGAGAAACAGGGAGGGGGACTGAAGCTTTCTTT.